This T cell receptor beta chain was profiled in a study of PD-1 blockade in classical Hodgkin lymphoma. Overall study findings and caveats: Complete responders had baseline diversity similar to newly diagnosed patients. Newly diagnosed patients reportedly had lower baseline TCR diversity than healthy donors.

The method was immunoSEQ multiplex PCR; TCRdb's version includes in-frame clones alone and lacks a portion of them. Of tens of thousands of clones in the sample, about three quarters were seen once. Regarding this clone: The antigen is unknown.

CDR3 size: 15 residues. The junction had 5 bases not matched to a gene; V was cut back by 2 bases and J by 5 bases. Looked up from germline, CDR1 is SGHRS and CDR2 is YFSETQ. Each and every patient relapsed after autologous stem cell transplantation, and patients got differing brentuximab vedotin exposure. Patients showed best responses of complete response, partial response or progressive disease. The TCR sequence derives from a human donor with classical Hodgkin lymphoma. The sequences come from peripheral blood mononuclear cells (PBMCs), collected before the second cycle of nivolumab. This sequence joins TRBV5-1 and TRBJ2-5, with TRBD2 matching over 11 bases. Here the CDR3 reads CASSFDTSGGETQYF. CDR3 DNA sequence: TGCGCCAGCAGCTTTGACACTAGCGGGGGTGAGACCCAGTACTTC.